These 29 T cell receptor beta chains came from one sample sequenced in a study of STAT3 mutations in large granular lymphocyte leukemia. No antigen has been assigned to these receptors. Produced via immunoSEQ multiplex PCR; TCRdb's table is partial and in-frame only. Here the sample spans over a thousand clones, 2.3% being singletons. Whole-study results and caveats: Every T-LGLL patient had at least one immunodominant TCRbeta clonotype.

Specimen: PBMCs. The receptors were sampled from a human donor with T large granular lymphocyte leukemia. Some clones in this sample may be carry-over from other donors' samples.

In its sample, this clone was seen a few times. The chain has TRBV29-1 and TRBJ2-2; maybe TRBD1 (6 bases). Trimming removed 8 bases at V and 4 bases at J, with 14 bases between. Germline assignment: CDR1 SQVTM and CDR2 ANQGSEA. The CDR3 has 13 residues. Here the CDR3 DNA reads TGCAGCATGAACAGGGATCCCACCGGGGAGCTGTTTTTT. Translated: CSMNRDPTGELFF.

This clone was recorded a few times. The chain carries TRBV30 and TRBJ1-5; D unclear. This CDR3 is 15 amino acids long. Germline V gives CDR1 GTSNPN, CDR2 SVGIG (reference sequence). The V end lost 0 bases, the J end lost 0 bases, and 9 bases lay between the germline ends. The chain's CDR3 is CAWSVRGGSNQPQHF. CDR3 sequence (DNA): TGTGCCTGGAGTGTACGAGGCGGTAGCAATCAGCCCCAGCATTTT.

CDR3 residues: CASTTIEAANNQPQHF. Here the CDR3 DNA reads TGTGCCAGCACCACTATAGAGGCAGCCAACAATCAGCCCCAGCATTTT. The chain uses TRBV21-1 and TRBJ1-5. TRBV21-1 is an annotated pseudogene. CDR3 size: 16 residues.

V gene TRBV29-1 combines with J gene TRBJ1-2; D gene uncertain. Germline CDR1 is SQVTM and CDR2 is ANQGSEA. The CDR3 has 12 amino acids. V was cut by 3 bases and J by 6 bases, with 11 bases left in between. In nucleotides, the CDR3 is TGCAGCGTTGACCGGGGTATGGATGGCTACACCTTC. Its protein product is CSVDRGMDGYTF.

This clone occurred a few times. The V and J genes are TRBV7-9 and TRBJ1-1, with D unresolved. The V end was cut by 1 base, the J end by 11 bases, with 14 bases between. Germline CDR1 reads SEHNR; CDR2 reads FQNEAQ (reference sequence). The CDR3 consists of 13 residues. The CDR3 region is CASSLEVGQTAFF. As DNA, the CDR3 is TGTGCCAGCAGCTTAGAAGTAGGGCAGACGGCTTTCTTT.

The V call is TRBV15, the J call TRBJ1-2, with 9 bases fitting TRBD1. The CDR3 has 14 residues. After removal of 0 bases from V and 10 bases from J, the junction contained 6 bases not matched to a gene. The V gene's germline CDR1 is LNHNV and CDR2 YYDKDF (reference sequence). As DNA, the CDR3 is TGTGCCACCAGCAGAGATCCGGGACAGGGACTCTACACCTTC. This gives the protein CATSRDPGQGLYTF.

V gene TRBV7-2 combines with J gene TRBJ2-7, with 7 bases that match TRBD2. J gave up 3 bases and V 4 bases, and 9 bases lay outside the gene matches. CDR1 and CDR2 (germline): SGHTA, FQGNSA. The CDR3 covers 15 residues. The CDR3 coding sequence is TGTGCCAGCAGCTCGACCGGGACTACCTTCTACGAGCAGTACTTC. Amino acids: CASSSTGTTFYEQYF.

This clone turned up a few times. CDR3 region: CAFGLETYEQYF. The CDR3 DNA follows: TGTGCCTTTGGACTTGAAACCTACGAGCAGTACTTC. The chain employs TRBV30 and TRBJ2-7, with D maybe TRBD2 (5 bases). From germline, CDR1 is GTSNPN and CDR2 SVGIG (reference sequence). Trimming removed 7 bases at V and 2 bases at J, with 12 bases between. The length of the CDR3 is 12 residues.

This clone was observed a handful of times. The chain employs TRBV11-3 and TRBJ2-5; D possibly corresponds to TRBD2 (6 bases). V lost 5 bases and J lost 4, with 11 bases in between. CDR1 is SGHNT, CDR2 YENEEA, per germline. The CDR3 extends over 13 amino acids. The CDR3 loop is CASSDMGGETQYF. CDR3 nucleotides: TGTGCCAGCAGCGACATGGGGGGAGAGACCCAGTACTTC.

This clone was counted between two and nine times. Other DNA sequences from this sample encode an identical CDR3 as well. The chain employs TRBV7-9 and TRBJ2-7, with 10 positions matching TRBD1. This CDR3 is 16 amino acids long. With V trimmed by 5 bases and J by 4 bases, 11 bases remained unmatched. Per the germline V gene, CDR1 is SEHNR and CDR2 is FQNEAQ (reference sequence). The CDR3 loop reads CASSPKGGQGTYEQYF. In DNA, the CDR3 is TGTGCCAGCAGCCCTAAGGGGGGACAGGGGACGTACGAGCAGTACTTC. The full variable domain, with the rest looked up from reference TRBV7-9 and TRBJ2-7, is DTGVSQNPRHKITKRGQNVTFRCDPISEHNRLYWYRQTLGQGPEFLTYFQNEAQLEKSRLLSDRFSAERPKGSFSTLEIQRTEQGDSAMYLCASSPKGGQGTYEQYFGPGTRLTVT.

The rearrangement joins TRBV6-6 to TRBJ2-7; D is unresolved. The V gene lost 2 bases and the J gene lost 6 bases, with 8 bases spanning the gap. The CDR3 covers 12 residues. CDR1 is MNHNY and CDR2 is SVGAGI in the germline V gene (reference sequence). DNA for the CDR3: TGTGCCAGCAGTTACCACCGGGTCGAGCAGTACTTC. Translation gives CASSYHRVEQYF.

This clone was detected only a few times. The V gene is TRBV4-3, the J gene TRBJ2-5; TRBD1 matches at 10 bases. The V gene's germline CDR1 is LGHNA and CDR2 YSLEER. CDR3 length equals 16 residues. The J segment lost 2 bases and the V segment lost 0 bases, leaving 3 bases of the junction unmatched. The CDR3 sequence is CASSQEGQGPQETQYF. The CDR3 DNA reads TGCGCCAGCAGCCAAGAGGGACAGGGGCCGCAAGAGACCCAGTACTTC.

This clone was detected only a few times. The rearrangement uses TRBV30 and TRBJ1-2; TRBD1 is a possible D gene (6 bases). Between the trimmed V and J ends, which lost 2 bases and 2 bases, there was a span of 18 bases. Germline V CDR1 and CDR2: GTSNPN, SVGIG (reference sequence). This CDR3 comprises 16 residues. This CDR3 is CAWSQETGQTNYGYTF. The CDR3 DNA sequence: TGTGCCTGGAGTCAGGAGACAGGACAAACGAACTATGGCTACACCTTC.

The chain couples TRBV5-1 to TRBJ2-5; the D gene is possibly TRBD1 (6 bases). Germline V gene data show CDR1 as SGHRS and CDR2 as YFSETQ. CDR3 length: 12 amino acids. With 6 bases removed from V and 0 bases from J, the gap between germline ends came to 6 bases. CDR3 DNA: TGCGCCAGCAAGGGGGACCAAGAGACCCAGTACTTC. As protein: CASKGDQETQYF.

This clone has more than one count but fewer than ten. The rearrangement uses TRBV5-1 and TRBJ2-7; the match to TRBD1 covers 10 bases. Germline CDR1 SGHRS, CDR2 YFSETQ. Losses at the gene ends were 4 bases for V and 7 bases for J; bases not matched to a gene: 8. The CDR3 length is 14 residues. CDR3 amino acids: CASSQRQGAGEQYF. CDR3 bases: TGCGCCAGCAGCCAAAGACAGGGGGCGGGTGAGCAGTACTTC.

This clone appeared a few times. V is TRBV30 and J is TRBJ2-2; no clear D. Trimming took 5 bases from V and 0 from J, leaving 7 bases between them. The CDR3 sequence is 13 residues long. Looked up from germline, CDR1 is GTSNPN and CDR2 is SVGIG (reference sequence). DNA for the CDR3: TGTGCCTGGGACGGCGCGAACACCGGGGAGCTGTTTTTT. This translates into CAWDGANTGELFF.

By its share, this clone is medium-sized (0.01 to 0.1%). DNA for the CDR3: TGTGCCAGCAGCACCCAGCGGGGGGGCAGGGAGACCCAGTACTTC. Protein sequence: CASSTQRGGRETQYF. The rearrangement joins TRBV7-8 to TRBJ2-5; 10 nucleotides align to TRBD2. This CDR3 has 15 residues. In germline, CDR1 is SGHVS, CDR2 FQNEAQ. V gave up 5 bases and J gave up 5 bases; unmatched junction bases: 8.

This clone was picked up a small number of times. The V and J genes are TRBV29-1 and TRBJ2-7; a weak D match, TRBD2 (5 bases). CDR3 length: 13 amino acids. CDR1 SQVTM and CDR2 ANQGSEA come from the germline V gene. Trimming cost V 5 bases and J 1 base, with 12 bases left between them. The CDR3, as DNA: TGCAGCGTTCTCGGAGGCAGTTCCTACGAGCAGTACTTC. This codes for CSVLGGSSYEQYF.

This clone was seen a few times. The chain couples TRBV18 to TRBJ1-2, with TRBD1 identical over 7 bases. Losses at the gene ends were 2 bases for V and 2 bases for J; bases not matched to a gene: 5. Germline-derived CDR1 and CDR2 are KGHSH and LQKENI. The CDR3 totals 15 residues. CDR3 bases: TGTGCCAGCTCACCAGAAAAAGGGGGCAACTATGGCTACACCTTC. Protein: CASSPEKGGNYGYTF.

The rearrangement joins TRBV5-1 to TRBJ2-5, with D perhaps TRBD1 or TRBD2 (5 bases each). The ends were cut back, 10 bases at V and 1 base at J, with 20 bases in the middle. The CDR3 spans 15 residues. The germline gives CDR1 SGHRS, CDR2 YFSETQ. Written as DNA, the CDR3 is TGCGCCTCAGCTAGGATCTGGGGGACCCAAGAGACCCAGTACTTC. Protein: CASARIWGTQETQYF.

The chain uses TRBV7-9 and TRBJ2-3, with D perhaps TRBD1 or TRBD2 (6 bases each). Trimming shortened V by 5 bases and J by 3 bases, and 18 bases separated the two germline ends. The CDR3 totals 16 residues. Germline CDR1 SEHNR, CDR2 FQNEAQ (reference sequence). CDR3 sequence reads: CASSRGTTGGTDTQYF. In nucleotides, the CDR3 is TGTGCCAGCAGCCGCGGGACAACCGGTGGTACAGATACGCAGTATTTT.

This clone was recorded a few times. The CDR3 DNA is TGTGCCAGCAAAATTCCAGGGGGCGACGAGCAGTACTTC. Translating it yields CASKIPGGDEQYF. The chain is built from TRBV28 and TRBJ2-7; 8 nucleotides align to TRBD1. There are 13 residues in the CDR3. The germline gives CDR1 MDHEN, CDR2 SYDVKM. V shed 7 bases, J shed 5 bases, and the junction held 7 bases outside the gene matches. The variable domain in full, completed from reference TRBV28 and TRBJ2-7, reads DVKVTQSSRYLVKRTGEKVFLECVQDMDHENMFWYRQDPGLGLRLIYFSYDVKMKEKGDIPEGYSVSREKKERFSLILESASTNQTSMYLCASKIPGGDEQYFGPGTRLTVT.

The gene calls are TRBV5-1 and TRBJ1-6; D ambiguous. In germline, CDR1 is SGHRS, CDR2 YFSETQ. V lost 0 bases and J lost 10, with 8 bases in between. The CDR3 has 13 residues. For the CDR3, the DNA is TGCGCCAGCAGCTTGGATTTGGGATCACCCCTCCACTTT. Protein: CASSLDLGSPLHF.

This clone was detected a few times. This chain uses TRBV5-1 with TRBJ1-2; D ambiguous. This CDR3 has 13 residues. Germline CDR1 reads SGHRS; CDR2 reads YFSETQ. Deletions cut 5 bases from V and 2 bases from J, with 10 bases between. The CDR3, as DNA: TGCGCCAGCAGTCAGCGTGGGAACTATGGCTACACCTTC. Protein product: CASSQRGNYGYTF. The full variable domain, completed using reference TRBV5-1 and TRBJ1-2, is KAGVTQTPRYLIKTRGQQVTLSCSPISGHRSVSWYQQTPGQGLQFLFEYFSETQRNKGNFPGRFSGRQFSNSRSEMNVSTLELGDSALYLCASSQRGNYGYTFGSGTRLTVV.

The chain is built from TRBV30 and TRBJ2-3, with a tentative D call TRBD1 (6 bases). The CDR3 loop spans 14 amino acids. Germline V CDR1 and CDR2: GTSNPN, SVGIG (reference sequence). V lost 4 bases to trimming and J lost 6 bases, with 17 bases between them. As DNA, the CDR3 is TGTGCCTGGAAGATACAGGGATTAGGGGATACGCAGTATTTT. Translated, it gives CAWKIQGLGDTQYF. Drawing the rest from reference TRBV30 and TRBJ2-3, the complete variable domain is SQTIHQWPATLVQPVGSPLSLECTVEGTSNPNLYWYRQAAGRGLQLLFYSVGIGQISSEVPQNLSASRPQDRQFILSSKKLLLSDSGFYLCAWKIQGLGDTQYFGPGTRLTVL.

This clone qualifies as medium-sized (0.01 to 0.1%). The chain recombines TRBV4-1 with TRBJ1-1; D might be TRBD1 (5 bases). Germline lookup yields CDR1 MGHRA and CDR2 YSYEKL. Trimming pared 1 base from V and 6 bases from J, leaving 12 bases between. This CDR3 contains 14 residues. The CDR3 loop reads CASSQGRQGPEAFF. The DNA of the CDR3 is TGCGCCAGCAGCCAAGGGCGGCAGGGCCCTGAAGCTTTCTTT.

There are a few counts of this clone. The chain joins TRBV5-4 to TRBJ2-7, with 10 positions matching TRBD2. The CDR3 runs to 14 residues. Germline V gene sequence: CDR1 SGHNT, CDR2 YYREEE (reference sequence). V shed 4 bases and J 6 bases; nucleotides not matched to a gene: 7. CDR3 region: CASSRSGRAFEQYF. The CDR3 nucleotides read TGTGCCAGCAGCCGGAGCGGGAGGGCCTTCGAGCAGTACTTC.

The chain recombines TRBV29-1 with TRBJ2-5; 9 nucleotides match TRBD1. V trimming: 6 bases; J trimming: 6 bases; junction bases outside the gene matches: 8. This CDR3 has 13 residues. Germline V CDR1 and CDR2: SQVTM, ANQGSEA. CDR3 nucleotides: TGCAGCGTAGTTTGGACAGGGGAAAAGACCCAGTACTTC. Protein product: CSVVWTGEKTQYF.

The chain couples TRBV7-9 to TRBJ1-2; D is uncertain. Trimming cost V 3 bases and J 8 bases, with 10 bases left between them. Germline V gives CDR1 SEHNR, CDR2 FQNEAQ (reference sequence). CDR3 length equals 12 residues. DNA of the CDR3: TGTGCCAGCAGCTTGTGGGGAAACGGCTACACCTTC. Its translation: CASSLWGNGYTF.